This T cell receptor beta chain appears in the sequencing data of a study of shared clonotypes between healthy human individuals. Study context: Per donor, CD8 memory used one plate, CD8 naive used two, CD4 memory used three and CD4 naive used three.

Germline V gene lookup returns CDR1 SEHNR and CDR2 FQNEAQ (reference sequence). J gave up 5 bases and V 3 bases, and 20 bases lay outside the gene matches. The CDR3 has 19 residues. This clone was counted once. Its antigen is not known. Several immunoSEQ plates held equal portions of the genomic DNA taken from each subset. Sequenced by immunoSEQ multiplex PCR; TCRdb stores in-frame clones only, minus some. Of 1.5 million to 2.5 million clones listed, roughly 95% are singletons. The naive CD8 fraction comprised CD45RO-negative cells positively selected for CCR7 and excluded terminally differentiated effector memory CD45RA+ cells. Findings of the study overall: The study generally estimated greater richness for naive than memory subsets.

This receptor was obtained from a man between 18 and 29 years old in good health. Material: naive CD8+ T cells sorted from blood. J is TRBJ2-5 and V is TRBV7-9, with 8 bases lining up with TRBD2. The CDR3 coding sequence is TGTGCCAGCAGCTTCCCCAAGGACTATTCTCCAGCGGGAGTTGAGACCCAGTACTTC. Its translation: CASSFPKDYSPAGVETQYF.